This T cell receptor (beta chain) originates from a study of regulatory T cells in long-lasting Graves disease. Study results and limitations: Persistent patients had more shared public clonotypes (around 2,500) than new patients (roughly 940).

From germline, CDR1 is SGHAT and CDR2 FQNNGV. V lost 5 bases and J lost 0, with 19 bases in between. This CDR3 is 17 amino acids long. For TCR beta, libraries came from iRepertoire HTBI primers and Arm-PCR of CDR3 regions. Each CDR3 protein gets one entry after TCRdb re-called the multiplex PCR reads with MiXCR. The table lists 600,000 to 850,000 distinct CDR3 sequences, 30% of them singletons. Details on this clonotype: The antigen is undetermined.

Time point of the sample: persistent/refractory GD, antithyroid drugs over 5 years with positive TRAb. RNA from PBMCs was the source of the TCR library. This specimen was peripheral blood mononuclear cells (PBMCs), taken when the disease was refractory, from a patient treated with antithyroid drugs. This receptor was obtained from a female donor with Graves disease. V and J are TRBV11-2 and TRBJ1-1; weak D call: TRBD1 (6 bases). Here the CDR3 reads CASSTSHRDFMNTEAFF. CDR3 sequence (DNA): TGTGCCAGCAGCACAAGCCACAGGGATTTTATGAACACTGAAGCTTTCTTT.